The next 15 T cell receptor beta chains were all read from a single sample in a study of coeliac disease. Sequenced by immunoSEQ multiplex PCR; TCRdb stores in-frame clones only, minus some. Among some 8,700 clones listed, around three fifths were seen once. The sample taken for sequencing was intraepithelial lymphocytes from the gut. The receptor set was obtained from a woman aged 55-70 years with celiac disease.

The chain joins TRBV5-4 to TRBJ1-5, with TRBD1 as a possible D gene (5 bases). Germline V gene data show CDR1 as SGHNT and CDR2 as YYREEE (reference sequence). This CDR3 is built from 16 residues. Trimming shortened V by 2 bases and J by 1 base, and 13 bases separated the two germline ends. For the CDR3, the DNA is TGTGCCAGCAGCTTAGGGGCCCCTAAAAGCAATCAGCCCCAGCATTTT. Its protein is CASSLGAPKSNQPQHF.

The rearrangement joins TRBV5-6 to TRBJ2-1, with D possibly being TRBD1 (6 bases). Per the germline V gene, CDR1 is SGHDT and CDR2 is YYEEEE. The CDR3 runs 13 residues. V was shortened by 2 bases and J by 6 bases, with 9 bases between the two germline ends. CDR3 nucleotides: TGTGCCAGCAGCTTAGACAGGTCCAATGAGCAGTTCTTC. As protein: CASSLDRSNEQFF.

The chain links TRBV7-3 to TRBJ2-7, with 8 bases that match TRBD1. V lost 5 bases and J lost 6; bases outside the gene matches: 6. The germline CDR1 and CDR2 sequences are SGHTA and FQGTGA. The CDR3 has 13 amino acids. CDR3 coding DNA: TGTGCCAGCAGCACGGACAGGGACGGCGAGCAGTACTTC. This codes for CASSTDRDGEQYF.

V is TRBV27 and J is TRBJ1-5, with D unclear. This CDR3 region has 14 residues. V lost 6 bases and J lost 2, with 11 bases in between. Germline lookup yields CDR1 MNHEY and CDR2 SMNVEV (reference sequence). CDR3 coding DNA: TGTGCCAGCAGGCCGTTTCCGGGCAATCAGCCCCAGCATTTT. As protein: CASRPFPGNQPQHF.

The chain uses TRBV20-1 and TRBJ2-7; no clear D gene. The CDR3 is 11 amino acids. Trimming took 5 bases from V and 6 from J, leaving 11 bases between them. The germline CDR1 and CDR2 sequences are DFQATT and SNEGSKA (reference sequence). The CDR3 DNA is TGCAGTGCTCACCCCCGAGGCGAGCAGTACTTC. Translation: CSAHPRGEQYF.

J is TRBJ2-3 and V is TRBV9; maybe TRBD1 (7 bases). Trimming cost V 2 bases and J 4 bases, with 20 bases left between them. This CDR3 has 17 residues. CDR1 is SGDLS and CDR2 is YYNGEE in the germline V gene. The CDR3 protein is CASSVGGGKAIADTQYF. CDR3 nucleotides: TGTGCCAGCAGCGTTGGAGGGGGCAAGGCGATCGCAGATACGCAGTATTTT.

This clone was seen a single time. CDR3 DNA sequence: TGTGCCAGCAGCCCTCTGCGGGAGCAGTACTTC. Its translation: CASSPLREQYF. The chain recombines TRBV7-2 with TRBJ2-7, with D unresolved. The CDR3 sequence is 11 residues long. V was clipped by 5 bases and J by 7 bases, with 9 bases between them. Germline CDR1 and CDR2: SGHTA and FQGNSA.

The chain's CDR3 is CASSADMGNTIYF. The CDR3 DNA reads as TGTGCCAGCAGTGCCGACATGGGAAACACCATATATTTT. The chain has TRBV6-5 and TRBJ1-3; D is unresolved. Trimming removed 5 bases at V and 4 bases at J, with 9 bases between. Germline V gene lookup returns CDR1 MNHEY and CDR2 SVGAGI. This CDR3 has 13 residues.

The genes are TRBV18 and TRBJ1-2; 12 bases are a match to TRBD1. The CDR3 sequence is 16 residues long. Germline assignment: CDR1 KGHSH and CDR2 LQKENI. The ends lost 3 bases at V and 3 bases at J; junction bases unmatched: 5. The CDR3 sequence is CASSPTGTGGYYGYTF. The DNA for the CDR3 is TGTGCCAGCTCACCGACCGGGACAGGGGGCTACTATGGCTACACCTTC.

The V call is TRBV9, the J call TRBJ1-3; unclear D gene. Germline V gives CDR1 SGDLS, CDR2 YYNGEE. V dropped 4 bases and J dropped 2 bases, with 7 bases sitting between them. This CDR3 contains 13 residues. The CDR3 region is CASSPTTGNTIYF. CDR3 bases: TGTGCCAGCAGCCCCACTACTGGAAACACCATATATTTT.

This chain links TRBV19 with TRBJ1-1, with D uncertain. The CDR3 spans 13 residues. Germline CDR1 LNHDA, CDR2 SQIVND (reference sequence). The V gene lost 5 bases and the J gene lost 5 bases, with 12 bases spanning the gap. DNA for the CDR3: TGTGCCAGTAGTTTACACCCGGAGACTGAAGCTTTCTTT. This translates into CASSLHPETEAFF.

In this sample, this clone turned up a few times. This chain connects TRBV29-1 to TRBJ1-2, with a tentative D call TRBD1 (5 bases). This CDR3 region has 13 residues. V lost 6 bases and J 3 bases, leaving 14 bases between the germline ends. Germline CDR1 and CDR2: SQVTM and ANQGSEA. The CDR3 sequence: CSVPTGGDYGYTF. The CDR3 coding sequence is TGCAGCGTGCCGACCGGAGGGGACTATGGCTACACCTTC.

The chain carries TRBV19 and TRBJ1-2; D is possibly TRBD1 (6 bases). The V end lost 5 bases, the J end lost 8 bases, and 12 bases lay between the germline ends. Germline V CDR1 and CDR2: LNHDA, SQIVND (reference sequence). This CDR3 spans 12 amino acids. The CDR3 loop reads CASSLGQFGYTF. The CDR3 DNA reads as TGTGCCAGTAGTCTAGGACAGTTCGGCTACACCTTC. The full variable domain, its missing parts supplied by reference TRBV19 and TRBJ1-2, is DGGITQSPKYLFRKEGQNVTLSCEQNLNHDAMYWYRQDPGQGLRLIYYSQIVNDFQKGDIAEGYSVSREKKESFPLTVTSAQKNPTAFYLCASSLGQFGYTFGSGTRLTVV.

The count of this clone is one. This chain joins TRBV28 and TRBJ1-4; D is unclear. The CDR3 extends over 11 amino acids. V was shortened by 5 bases and J by 5 bases, with 3 bases between the two germline ends. Per germline, CDR1 MDHEN and CDR2 SYDVKM. CDR3 protein: CASSPNEKLFF. In nucleotides, the CDR3 is TGTGCCAGCAGTCCGAATGAAAAACTGTTTTTT.

The V call is TRBV28, the J call TRBJ1-2; a possible D gene is TRBD1 (6 bases). There are 13 residues in the CDR3. Per the germline V gene, CDR1 is MDHEN and CDR2 is SYDVKM. The V end lost 3 bases, the J end lost 4 bases, and 9 bases lay between the germline ends. The CDR3 sequence is CASSFTGTYGYTF. CDR3 DNA sequence: TGTGCCAGCAGTTTTACAGGGACCTATGGCTACACCTTC.